This T cell receptor (beta chain) was identified during a study of shared clonotypes between healthy human individuals. Profiled with immunoSEQ multiplex PCR; TCRdb holds only in-frame clones, not every one. Of under 2.5 million clones listed, 92% are singletons. CDR1 is LNHDA, CDR2 SQIVND, per germline (reference sequence). With 6 bases clipped from V and 0 bases from J, the junction kept 6 bases outside the gene matches. This CDR3 has 16 residues. The rearrangement links TRBV19 to TRBJ1-4; 8 nucleotides agree with TRBD1. The sample was naive CD4+ T cells from PBMCs. Subset defined: CD45RA+ positively selected. The TCR was taken from a man in his late teens or twenties in good health. Some clones in this sample may be carry-over from other donors' samples. CDR3 in DNA: TGTGCCAGTAGAGAGCTACAGGGGGCAACTAATGAAAAACTGTTTTTT. It is translated as CASRELQGATNEKLFF.